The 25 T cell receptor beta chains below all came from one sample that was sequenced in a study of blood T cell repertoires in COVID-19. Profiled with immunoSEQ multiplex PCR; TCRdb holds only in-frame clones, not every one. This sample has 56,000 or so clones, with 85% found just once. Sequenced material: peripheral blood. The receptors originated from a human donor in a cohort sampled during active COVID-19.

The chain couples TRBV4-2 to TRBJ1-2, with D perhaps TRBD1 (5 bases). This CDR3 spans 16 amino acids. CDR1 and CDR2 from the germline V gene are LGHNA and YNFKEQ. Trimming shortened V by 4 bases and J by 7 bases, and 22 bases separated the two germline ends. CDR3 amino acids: CASSPPRGGGIGGYTF. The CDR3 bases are TGTGCCAGCAGCCCGCCTCGTGGGGGGGGGATTGGTGGCTACACCTTC.

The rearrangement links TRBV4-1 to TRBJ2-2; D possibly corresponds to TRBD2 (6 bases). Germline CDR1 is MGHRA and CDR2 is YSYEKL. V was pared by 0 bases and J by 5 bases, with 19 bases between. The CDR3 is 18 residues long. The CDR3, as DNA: TGCGCCAGCAGCCAAGATTATCGGGGCGGGGCGGGGACCGGGGAGCTGTTTTTT. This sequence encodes CASSQDYRGGAGTGELFF.

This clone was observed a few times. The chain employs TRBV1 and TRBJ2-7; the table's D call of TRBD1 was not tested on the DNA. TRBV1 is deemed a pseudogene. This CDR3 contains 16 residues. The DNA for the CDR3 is TGCACCAGCAGTCCGGCCAGGCAAGCCATGACCTACGAGCAGTACTTC. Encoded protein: CTSSPARQAMTYEQYF.

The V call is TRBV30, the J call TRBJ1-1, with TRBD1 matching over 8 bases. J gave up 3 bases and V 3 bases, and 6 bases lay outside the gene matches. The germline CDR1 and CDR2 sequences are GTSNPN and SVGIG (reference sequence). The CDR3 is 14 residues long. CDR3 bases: TGTGCCTGGAGGGACAGGGCGTTTTACACTGAAGCTTTCTTT. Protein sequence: CAWRDRAFYTEAFF.

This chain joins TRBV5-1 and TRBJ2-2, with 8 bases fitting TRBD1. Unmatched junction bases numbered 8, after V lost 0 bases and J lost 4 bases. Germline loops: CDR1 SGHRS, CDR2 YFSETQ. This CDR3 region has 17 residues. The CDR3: CASSLGSQGAGTGELFF. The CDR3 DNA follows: TGCGCCAGCAGCTTGGGGAGTCAGGGGGCAGGCACCGGGGAGCTGTTTTTT.

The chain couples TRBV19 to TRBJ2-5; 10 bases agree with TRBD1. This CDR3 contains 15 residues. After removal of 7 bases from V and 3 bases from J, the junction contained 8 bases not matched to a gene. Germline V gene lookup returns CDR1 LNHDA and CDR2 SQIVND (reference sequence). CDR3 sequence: CASTRTGGREETQYF. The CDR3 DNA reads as TGTGCCAGTACCCGGACAGGGGGTAGAGAAGAGACCCAGTACTTC.

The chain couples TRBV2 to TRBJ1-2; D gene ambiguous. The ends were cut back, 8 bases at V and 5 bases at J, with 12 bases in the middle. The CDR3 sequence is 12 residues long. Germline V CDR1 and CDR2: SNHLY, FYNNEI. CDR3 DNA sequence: TGTGCCAGCCAGAGCGGCACTTATGGCTACACCTTC. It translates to CASQSGTYGYTF.

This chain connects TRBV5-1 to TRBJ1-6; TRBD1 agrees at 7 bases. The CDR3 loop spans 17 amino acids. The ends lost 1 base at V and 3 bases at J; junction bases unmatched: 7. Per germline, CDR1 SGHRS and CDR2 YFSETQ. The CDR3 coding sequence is TGCGCCAGCAGCTTGCAAGGGACAGAGATCTATAATTCACCCCTCCACTTT. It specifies CASSLQGTEIYNSPLHF.

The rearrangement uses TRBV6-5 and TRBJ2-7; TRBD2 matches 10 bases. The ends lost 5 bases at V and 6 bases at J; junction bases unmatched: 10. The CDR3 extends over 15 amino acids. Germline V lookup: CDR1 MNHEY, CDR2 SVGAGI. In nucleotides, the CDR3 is TGTGCCAGCAGTCAGGAGCTAGCGGGAGCGGCCGAGCAGTACTTC. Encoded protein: CASSQELAGAAEQYF.

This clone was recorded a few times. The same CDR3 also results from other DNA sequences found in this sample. CDR3 coding DNA: TGTGCCAGTAGTATACAGGGGGGAAACACTGAAGCTTTCTTT. Protein product: CASSIQGGNTEAFF. This chain uses TRBV19 with TRBJ1-1, with 7 positions matching TRBD1. This CDR3 is built from 14 residues. Germline lookup yields CDR1 LNHDA and CDR2 SQIVND (reference sequence). V lost 2 bases and J lost 2; bases outside the gene matches: 2.

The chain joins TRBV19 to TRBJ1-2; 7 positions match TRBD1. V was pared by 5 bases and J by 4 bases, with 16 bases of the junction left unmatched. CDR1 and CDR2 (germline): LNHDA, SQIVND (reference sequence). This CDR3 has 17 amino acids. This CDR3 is CASSVREGAQSPYGYTF. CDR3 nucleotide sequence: TGTGCCAGTAGTGTCCGGGAGGGGGCTCAAAGCCCCTATGGCTACACCTTC. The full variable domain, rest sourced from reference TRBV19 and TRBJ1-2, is DGGITQSPKYLFRKEGQNVTLSCEQNLNHDAMYWYRQDPGQGLRLIYYSQIVNDFQKGDIAEGYSVSREKKESFPLTVTSAQKNPTAFYLCASSVREGAQSPYGYTFGSGTRLTVV.

Written as DNA, the CDR3 is TGCGCCAGCAGTGAGTCCTGGACAGGGGTTTCACCCCTCCACTTT. Its protein product is CASSESWTGVSPLHF. The rearrangement joins TRBV10-2 to TRBJ1-6; TRBD1 matches at 9 bases. The CDR3 is made up of 15 amino acids. V lost 0 bases, J lost 9 bases, and 3 bases stayed unmatched. Germline loops: CDR1 WSHSY, CDR2 SAAADI.

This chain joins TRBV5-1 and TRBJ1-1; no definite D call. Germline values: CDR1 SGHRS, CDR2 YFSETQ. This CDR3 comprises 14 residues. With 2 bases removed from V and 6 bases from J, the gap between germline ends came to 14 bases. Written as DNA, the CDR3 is TGCGCCAGCAGCTTAAGCCCGGGTACTTCTGAAGCTTTCTTT. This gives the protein CASSLSPGTSEAFF.

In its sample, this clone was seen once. The CDR3 reads CASSLATSGSFYEQYF. The CDR3 DNA follows: TGTGCCAGCAGCTTGGCGACTAGCGGGTCGTTCTACGAGCAGTACTTC. This chain uses TRBV5-6 with TRBJ2-7; 10 nucleotides align to TRBD2. CDR1 and CDR2 from the germline V gene are SGHDT and YYEEEE. The CDR3 has 16 residues. The junction had 6 bases not matched to a gene; V was cut back by 0 bases and J by 3 bases. Variable domain in full (rest from reference TRBV5-6 and TRBJ2-7): DAGVTQSPTHLIKTRGQQVTLRCSPKSGHDTVSWYQQALGQGPQFIFQYYEEEERQRGNFPDRFSGHQFPNYSSELNVNALLLGDSALYLCASSLATSGSFYEQYFGPGTRLTVT.

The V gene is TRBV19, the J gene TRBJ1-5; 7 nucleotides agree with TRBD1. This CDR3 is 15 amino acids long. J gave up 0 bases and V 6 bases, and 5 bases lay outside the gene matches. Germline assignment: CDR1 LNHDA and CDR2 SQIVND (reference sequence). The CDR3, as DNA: TGTGCCAGTAGACAGGGGCCGTATAGCAATCAGCCCCAGCATTTT. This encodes CASRQGPYSNQPQHF.

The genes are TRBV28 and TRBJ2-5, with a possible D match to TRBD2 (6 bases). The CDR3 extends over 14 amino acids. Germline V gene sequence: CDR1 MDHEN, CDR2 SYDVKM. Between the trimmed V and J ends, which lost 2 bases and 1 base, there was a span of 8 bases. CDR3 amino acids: CASSLRGLQETQYF. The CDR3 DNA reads TGTGCCAGCAGTTTACGGGGACTCCAAGAGACCCAGTACTTC.

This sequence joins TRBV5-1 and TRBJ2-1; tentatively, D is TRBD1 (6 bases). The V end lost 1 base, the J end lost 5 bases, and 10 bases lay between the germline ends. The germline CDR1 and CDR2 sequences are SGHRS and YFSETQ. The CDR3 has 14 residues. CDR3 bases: TGCGCCAGCAGCTTGACCGGGACAAACAATGAGCAGTTCTTC. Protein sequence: CASSLTGTNNEQFF.

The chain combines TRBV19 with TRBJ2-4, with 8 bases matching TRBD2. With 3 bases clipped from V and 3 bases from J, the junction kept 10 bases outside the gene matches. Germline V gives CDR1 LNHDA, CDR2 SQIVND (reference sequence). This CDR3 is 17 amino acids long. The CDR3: CASSMEASGYDKNIQYF. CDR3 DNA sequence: TGTGCCAGTAGTATGGAGGCTAGCGGGTACGACAAAAACATTCAGTACTTC.

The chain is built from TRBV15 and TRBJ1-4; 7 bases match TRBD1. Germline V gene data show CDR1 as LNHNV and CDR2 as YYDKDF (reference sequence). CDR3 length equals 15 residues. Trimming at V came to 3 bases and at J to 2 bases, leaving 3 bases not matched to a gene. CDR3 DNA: TGTGCCACCAGCAGGCAGACAGGGACTAATGAAAAACTGTTTTTT. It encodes CATSRQTGTNEKLFF.

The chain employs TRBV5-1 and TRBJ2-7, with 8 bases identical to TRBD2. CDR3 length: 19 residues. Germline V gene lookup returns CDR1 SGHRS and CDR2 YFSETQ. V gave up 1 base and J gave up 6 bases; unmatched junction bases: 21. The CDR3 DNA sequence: TGCGCCAGCAGCTTGAGAACTAGCGGTACCCTCAGGGTGGGGGTCGAGCAGTACTTC. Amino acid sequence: CASSLRTSGTLRVGVEQYF.

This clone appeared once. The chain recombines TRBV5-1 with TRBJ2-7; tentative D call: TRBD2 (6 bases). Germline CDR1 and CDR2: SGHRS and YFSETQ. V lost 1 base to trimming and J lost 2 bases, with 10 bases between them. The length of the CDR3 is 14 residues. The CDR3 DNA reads TGCGCCAGCAGCTTGTTAGCGGAAGCCTACGAGCAGTACTTC. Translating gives CASSLLAEAYEQYF.

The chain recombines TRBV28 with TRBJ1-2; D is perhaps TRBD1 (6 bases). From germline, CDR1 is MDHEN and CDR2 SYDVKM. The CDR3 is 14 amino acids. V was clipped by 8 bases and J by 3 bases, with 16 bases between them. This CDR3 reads CASRLSGVDYGYTF. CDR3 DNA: TGTGCCAGCCGATTGTCAGGGGTGGACTATGGCTACACCTTC.

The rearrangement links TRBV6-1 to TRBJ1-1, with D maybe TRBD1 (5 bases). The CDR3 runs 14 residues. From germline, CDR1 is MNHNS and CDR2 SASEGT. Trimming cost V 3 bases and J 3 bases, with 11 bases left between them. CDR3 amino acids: CASSDPQEHTEAFF. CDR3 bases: TGTGCCAGCAGTGATCCACAGGAACACACTGAAGCTTTCTTT.

The CDR3 spells CASIRSVVEQFF. DNA for the CDR3: TGTGCCAGCATTCGTAGCGTAGTGGAGCAGTTCTTC. V is TRBV6-5 and J is TRBJ2-1; a weak D match, TRBD2 (5 bases). This CDR3 is 12 amino acids long. V was pared by 7 bases and J by 10 bases, with 14 bases between. Germline V gene lookup returns CDR1 MNHEY and CDR2 SVGAGI.

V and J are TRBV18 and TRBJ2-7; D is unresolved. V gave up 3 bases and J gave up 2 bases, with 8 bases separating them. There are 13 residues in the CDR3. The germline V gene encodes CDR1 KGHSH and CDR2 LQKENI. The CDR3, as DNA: TGTGCCAGCTCACCTCGCGGCCCCTACGAGCAGTACTTC. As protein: CASSPRGPYEQYF.